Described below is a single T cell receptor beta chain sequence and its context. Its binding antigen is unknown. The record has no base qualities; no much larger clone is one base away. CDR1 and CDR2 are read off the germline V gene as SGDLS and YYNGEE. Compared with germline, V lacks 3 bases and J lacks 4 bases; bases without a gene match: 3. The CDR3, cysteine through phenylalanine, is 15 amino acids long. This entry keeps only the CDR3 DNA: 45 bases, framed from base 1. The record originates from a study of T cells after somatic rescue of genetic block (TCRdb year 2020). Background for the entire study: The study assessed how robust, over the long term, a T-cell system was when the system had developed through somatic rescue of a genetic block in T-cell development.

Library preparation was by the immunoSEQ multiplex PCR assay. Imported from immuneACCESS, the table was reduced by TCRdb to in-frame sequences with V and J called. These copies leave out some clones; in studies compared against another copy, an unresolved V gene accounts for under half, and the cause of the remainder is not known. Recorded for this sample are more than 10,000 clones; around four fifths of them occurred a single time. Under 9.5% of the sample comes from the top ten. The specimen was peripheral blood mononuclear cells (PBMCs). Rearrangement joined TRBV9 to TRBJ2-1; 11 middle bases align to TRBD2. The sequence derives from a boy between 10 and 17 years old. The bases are TGTGCCAGCAGCGCCCGACTAGCGGGATACAATGAGCAGTTCTTC. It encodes CASSARLAGYNEQFF. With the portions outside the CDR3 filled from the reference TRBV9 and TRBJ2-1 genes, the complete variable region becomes DSGVTQTPKHLITATGQRVTLRCSPRSGDLSVYWYQQSLDQGLQFLIQYYNGEERAKGNILERFSAQQFPDLHSELNLSSLELGDSALYFCASSARLAGYNEQFFGPGTRLTVL.